This TCR beta chain was identified in a study of CD8+CD57+ T cells in acquired aplastic anemia listed by TCRdb under 2018. In the study overall: On average, sorted CD4+ and CD8+ cells yielded roughly 3.4 ug of extracted DNA, with a range of 0.2 to 27.4 ug.

CDR1 and CDR2 were assigned from the germline V gene as MGHDK and SYGVNS. The V end loses 4 bases and the J end loses 8 bases, and a stretch of 18 bases separates them. The CDR3 measures 15 amino acids from cysteine to phenylalanine. Solely the CDR3 DNA is kept, with 45 bases framed from the first base. This clonotype was seen only a few times. No cognate antigen has been identified for it. No much larger clonotype is one base removed from it; base qualities were not supplied. In the study, sorted CD4+ and CD8+ blood T cells from patients with severe aplastic anemia and from healthy subjects underwent deep sequencing of TCR repertoires. Ficoll-Paque density gradient centrifugation was used to isolate peripheral blood mononuclear cells. CD4+ and CD8+ T cells were sorted by FACS or magnetic beads before DNA extraction. On the study overall, not on this receptor specifically: Around 30 CD8+ CDR3 sequences were shared between patients and controls but appeared highly expressed in patients and within their immunodominant clones. No significant difference in CD8+ Simpson's diversity was found between patients and healthy controls (P=0.060).

Profiling of TCR beta VDJ combinations and CDR3 sequences used genomic DNA as the template. An Illumina HiSeq 2000 was the platform used for TCR repertoire sequencing. In the authors' own workflow: TRBV/TRBJ rearrangement plots, CDR3 size and DJ length profiles, and Simpson's diversity index were used to assess repertoires. Whichever DNA sequence was most abundant in the deep sequencing data was defined as the immunodominant clone. CDR3 amino acid sequences were screened for sharing across subjects and were compared with published repertoires and the VDJdb database. The raw public data were reprocessed by TCRdb itself: fastp quality trimming at Q25, MiXCR clonotype calling, in-frame beta chains only. Each record represents a unique CDR3 protein, reported with the most common genes and DNA among its rows. TCRdb, not the authors, supplied the V and J calls. The sample table lists under 350,000 distinct CDR3 sequences, approximately 57% of them with a count of one. The biggest ten clones account for 7.5% to 9% of the sample.

The V gene is TRBV25-1 and the J gene is TRBJ2-1; a weak D assignment points to TRBD2 (6 bases agree). The sequenced sample consisted of sorted CD4+, CD8+, or CD8+CD57+ T cells (not recorded which) from PBMCs. The receptor's source is a human donor with severe aplastic anemia or a healthy control (not recorded which). The nucleotide sequence reads as follows: TGTGCCAGCAGTGCCCGGGACTTAGTGTACGATGAGCAGTTCTTC. Its product reads: CASSARDLVYDEQFF.